These T cell receptor beta chains were read from a single sample in a study of early T cells in non-severe SARS-CoV-2 infection. Via MiXCR, TCRdb re-called the 5' RACE reads, giving one row per CDR3 protein. The table shows about 52,000 distinct CDR3 sequences, with 9.5% to 12% occurring only once. Sequencing input: whole blood. The source is an adult who was a healthcare worker with PCR-confirmed SARS-CoV-2 infection or an uninfected control (not recorded which). The CDR3 runs from the conserved cysteine through the conserved F or W. Clone size is shown for a subset of rows, as once, few, many or a class of expanded clone.

few	TRBV4-2	TRBJ1-1	CASSQSTGRGAEAFF
.	TRBV7-8	TRBJ1-1	CASSLGGRTEAFF
.	TRBV6-2/TRBV6-3	TRBJ2-3	CASSYWLAGITSTDTQYF
few	TRBV7-2	TRBJ2-1	CASSSTRGTYNEQFF
many	TRBV27	TRBJ1-4	CASSLGVAREKLFF
many	TRBV10-2	TRBJ2-2	CASSESYPVYNTGELFF
.	TRBV7-2	TRBJ2-3	CASSLGARGTDTQYF
many	TRBV24-1	TRBJ2-3	CATSDLQIKGGAQYF
.	TRBV20-1	TRBJ1-3	CSARVPLGGEDGGNTIYF
few	TRBV5-8	TRBJ2-1	CASPAIEGTENRGKHNEQFF
few	TRBV28	TRBJ2-3	CASRDSITDTQYF